The 21 T cell receptor beta chains reported below all come from one sample, sequenced in a study of T cell responses to AZD1222 COVID-19 vaccine. Libraries were prepared by immunoSEQ multiplex PCR; TCRdb keeps only in-frame clonotypes and omits some of them. The sample has roughly 80,000 clones; over 85% are singletons. The input for sequencing was peripheral blood, taken on day 0 of AZD1222 vaccination. The source is an adult in good health.

The gene calls are TRBV12-3 or TRBV12-4 and TRBJ1-5; no definite D call. V was shortened by 3 bases and J by 6 bases, with 6 bases between the two germline ends. The CDR3 totals 12 residues. The CDR3 here is CASSLLAQPQHF. The DNA for the CDR3 is TGTGCCAGCAGTTTGTTAGCTCAGCCCCAGCATTTT.

This clone appeared a single time. The chain links TRBV13 to TRBJ1-1, with D perhaps TRBD1 (6 bases). V lost 0 bases to trimming and J lost 4 bases, with 12 bases between them. The CDR3 contains 15 residues. Germline assignment: CDR1 PRHDT and CDR2 FYEKMQ (reference sequence). CDR3 in amino acids: CASSLGQGQFTEAFF. The CDR3 DNA follows: TGTGCCAGCAGCTTAGGACAGGGTCAGTTCACTGAAGCTTTCTTT. The full variable domain, its missing parts supplied by reference TRBV13 and TRBJ1-1, is AAGVIQSPRHLIKEKRETATLKCYPIPRHDTVYWYQQGPGQDPQFLISFYEKMQSDKGSIPDRFSAQQFSDYHSELNMSSLELGDSALYFCASSLGQGQFTEAFFGQGTRLTVV.

This chain joins TRBV10-3 and TRBJ1-5, with a possible D match to TRBD1 (6 bases). V dropped 6 bases and J dropped 2 bases, with 11 bases sitting between them. CDR1 is ENHRY and CDR2 is SYGVKD in the germline V gene. The CDR3 runs 14 residues. CDR3: CAISIGGGNQPQHF. The CDR3 nucleotides are TGTGCCATCAGCATAGGGGGTGGCAATCAGCCCCAGCATTTT.

The gene calls are TRBV5-5 and TRBJ2-3, with 7 bases matching TRBD2. V was clipped by 2 bases and J by 10 bases; unmatched bases: 7. This CDR3 region has 13 residues. Germline CDR1 is SGHKS and CDR2 is YYEKEE (reference sequence). The CDR3 region is CASSFSGEGSQYF. The CDR3 coding sequence is TGTGCCAGCAGCTTTTCCGGGGAGGGGTCGCAGTATTTT.

V gene TRBV4-2 combines with J gene TRBJ1-1, with unresolved D. The CDR3 is 15 residues long. Trimming pared 4 bases from V and 2 bases from J, leaving 14 bases between. The V gene's germline CDR1 is LGHNA and CDR2 YNFKEQ. CDR3 sequence (DNA): TGTGCCAGCAGCCCGAGGCGGGGAAGCAACACTGAAGCTTTCTTT. This encodes CASSPRRGSNTEAFF.

The chain is built from TRBV11-3 and TRBJ1-4; D uncertain. The CDR3 has 15 residues. V was shortened by 1 base and J by 0 bases, with 6 bases between the two germline ends. CDR1 is SGHNT and CDR2 is YENEEA in the germline V gene. CDR3 nucleotide sequence: TGTGCCAGCAGCTTAGCCCGAGCAACTAATGAAAAACTGTTTTTT. It translates to CASSLARATNEKLFF.

The V and J genes are TRBV7-3 and TRBJ1-2, with a weak D call TRBD1 (5 bases). V lost 6 bases, J lost 5 bases, and 16 bases lay in between. CDR3 length equals 14 residues. Germline assignment: CDR1 SGHTA and CDR2 FQGTGA. The CDR3 sequence is CASRPSDSAYGYTF. The DNA for the CDR3 is TGTGCCAGCAGACCCTCCGACAGTGCGTATGGCTACACCTTC. The full variable domain, completed using reference TRBV7-3 and TRBJ1-2, is GAGVSQTPSNKVTEKGKYVELRCDPISGHTALYWYRQSLGQGPEFLIYFQGTGAADDSGLPNDRFFAVRPEGSVSTLKIQRTERGDSAVYLCASRPSDSAYGYTFGSGTRLTVV.

This clone came up once. V usage is TRBV3-1 (or the pseudogene TRBV3-2) and J usage is TRBJ1-2, with D hard to call. The V gene's germline CDR1 is LGHDT and CDR2 YNNKEL (reference sequence). V shed 0 bases and J shed 2 bases, with 10 bases lying between them. The CDR3 loop spans 15 amino acids. This chain's CDR3 is CASSQESGKNYGYTF. Here the CDR3 DNA reads TGTGCCAGCAGCCAAGAAAGCGGGAAGAACTATGGCTACACCTTC.

The chain is built from TRBV5-1 and TRBJ2-1; 7 bases are a match to TRBD1. CDR1 is SGHRS, CDR2 YFSETQ, per germline. The trim removed 4 bases at V and 0 bases at J, leaving 7 bases unmatched. The CDR3 length is 16 residues. The CDR3 DNA follows: TGCGCCAGCAGCGCTACAGGGGACAGCTCCTACAATGAGCAGTTCTTC. Encoded protein: CASSATGDSSYNEQFF.

This clone occurred once. The genes are TRBV6-6 and TRBJ2-3; TRBD2 agrees at 11 bases. The germline CDR1 and CDR2 sequences are MNHNY and SVGAGI (reference sequence). The CDR3 contains 18 residues. After removal of 5 bases from V and 0 bases from J, the junction contained 10 bases not matched to a gene. The CDR3 bases are TGTGCCAGCAGTCCCATCCTAGCGGGAGGTTCTAGCACAGATACGCAGTATTTT. Encoded protein: CASSPILAGGSSTDTQYF.

CDR3 DNA: TGTGCCAGCAAGCTATCGCGGGGGGTTACTCAAGAGACCCAGTACTTC. Protein product: CASKLSRGVTQETQYF. The chain has TRBV27 and TRBJ2-5; 8 bases map to TRBD2. Trimming cost V 7 bases and J 2 bases; bases outside gene matches: 12. The CDR3 covers 16 residues. From germline, CDR1 is MNHEY and CDR2 SMNVEV (reference sequence).

This clone was detected only a few times. Here the CDR3 DNA reads TGTGCCAGCAGTGGGGGGACCCATCGGGGTTACGGTGAAAAACTGTTTTTT. Translation gives CASSGGTHRGYGEKLFF. The J gene is TRBJ1-4, the V gene TRBV6-1; tentative D call: TRBD1 (5 bases). The germline V and J ends were trimmed by 4 bases and 7 bases, with 22 bases remaining between them. The CDR3 runs 17 residues. The germline V gene has CDR1 MNHNS and CDR2 SASEGT.

The chain employs TRBV5-1 and TRBJ2-7; 8 bases are a match to TRBD1. CDR3 size: 14 residues. Germline V gene sequence: CDR1 SGHRS, CDR2 YFSETQ. Unmatched junction bases numbered 7, after V lost 5 bases and J lost 3 bases. The DNA for the CDR3 is TGCGCCAGCAGTACTACAGGGGGATACTACGAGCAGTACTTC. Translated: CASSTTGGYYEQYF.

In this sample, this clone turned up once. V is TRBV18 and J is TRBJ2-1, with a weak D call TRBD2 (5 bases). Trimming removed 3 bases at V and 7 bases at J, with 10 bases between. Germline values: CDR1 KGHSH, CDR2 LQKENI. The CDR3 length is 13 residues. The DNA of the CDR3 is TGTGCCAGCTCACCCTTCGAGGGAAATGAGCAGTTCTTC. Residues: CASSPFEGNEQFF.

DNA for the CDR3: TGTGCCAGCAGCTCAGGAGGCGATTGGGGCTACACCTTC. This sequence encodes CASSSGGDWGYTF. The chain has TRBV11-2 and TRBJ1-2; D not resolved. This CDR3 contains 13 residues. CDR1 and CDR2 (germline): SGHAT, FQNNGV. Trimming pared 4 bases from V and 8 bases from J, leaving 14 bases between.

This clone was seen only once. The chain uses TRBV3-1 (or the pseudogene TRBV3-2) and TRBJ2-7; D perhaps matches TRBD2 (5 bases). This CDR3 is 12 amino acids long. The V and J ends lost 2 bases and 9 bases respectively, with 11 bases between them. Germline CDR1 is LGHDT and CDR2 is YNNKEL (reference sequence). The CDR3 nucleotides read TGTGCCAGCAGCCAATCCGGAGGATCGCAGTACTTC. It yields the protein CASSQSGGSQYF.

The V call is TRBV5-4, the J call TRBJ2-7; the match to TRBD1 covers 8 bases. This CDR3 has 13 residues. Trimming at V came to 3 bases and at J to 5 bases, leaving 4 bases not matched to a gene. Germline CDR1 is SGHNT and CDR2 is YYREEE (reference sequence). The DNA of the CDR3 is TGTGCCAGCAGCTGGAGGGACAGGCACGAGCAGTACTTC. As protein: CASSWRDRHEQYF. Filled out from reference TRBV5-4 and TRBJ2-7, the complete variable domain reads ETGVTQSPTHLIKTRGQQVTLRCSSQSGHNTVSWYQQALGQGPQFIFQYYREEENGRGNFPPRFSGLQFPNYSSELNVNALELDDSALYLCASSWRDRHEQYFGPGTRLTVT.

The CDR3 coding sequence is TGTGCCAGCACCCCCGGACTAGCGGGAGATACGCAGTATTTT. This codes for CASTPGLAGDTQYF. The V call is TRBV6-2 or TRBV6-3, the J call TRBJ2-3; 11 bases align to TRBD2. The CDR3 runs to 14 residues. Germline CDR1 and CDR2: MNHEY and SVGEGT. The ends lost 7 bases at V and 5 bases at J; junction bases unmatched: 5.

The genes are TRBV30 and TRBJ2-7; possible D gene TRBD2, 5 bases. The length of the CDR3 is 11 residues. CDR1 is GTSNPN and CDR2 is SVGIG in the germline V gene (reference sequence). Deletions cut 5 bases from V and 3 bases from J, with 8 bases between. The chain's CDR3 is CAWGRDYEQYF. The CDR3 nucleotides read TGTGCCTGGGGTCGGGACTACGAGCAGTACTTC.

The V gene is TRBV6-5, the J gene TRBJ2-7; D gene unclear. This CDR3 has 11 amino acids. The germline V and J ends were trimmed by 6 bases and 7 bases, with 10 bases remaining between them. The germline V gene encodes CDR1 MNHEY and CDR2 SVGAGI. This chain's CDR3 is CASRVQVEQYF. CDR3 coding DNA: TGTGCCAGCAGGGTTCAGGTAGAGCAGTACTTC.

The gene calls are TRBV7-6 and TRBJ1-3; D may be TRBD1 (6 bases). V was clipped by 1 base and J by 2 bases, with 15 bases between them. The CDR3 is made up of 17 amino acids. Germline V lookup: CDR1 SGHVS, CDR2 FNYEAQ. The CDR3 spells CASSLEVAGATGNTIYF. In DNA, the CDR3 is TGTGCCAGCAGCTTAGAAGTAGCAGGGGCCACTGGAAACACCATATATTTT. Using reference TRBV7-6 and TRBJ1-3 for the parts outside the CDR3, the full variable domain is GAGVSQSPRYKVTKRGQDVALRCDPISGHVSLYWYRQALGQGPEFLTYFNYEAQQDKSGLPNDRFSAERPEGSISTLTIQRTEQRDSAMYRCASSLEVAGATGNTIYFGEGSWLTVV.